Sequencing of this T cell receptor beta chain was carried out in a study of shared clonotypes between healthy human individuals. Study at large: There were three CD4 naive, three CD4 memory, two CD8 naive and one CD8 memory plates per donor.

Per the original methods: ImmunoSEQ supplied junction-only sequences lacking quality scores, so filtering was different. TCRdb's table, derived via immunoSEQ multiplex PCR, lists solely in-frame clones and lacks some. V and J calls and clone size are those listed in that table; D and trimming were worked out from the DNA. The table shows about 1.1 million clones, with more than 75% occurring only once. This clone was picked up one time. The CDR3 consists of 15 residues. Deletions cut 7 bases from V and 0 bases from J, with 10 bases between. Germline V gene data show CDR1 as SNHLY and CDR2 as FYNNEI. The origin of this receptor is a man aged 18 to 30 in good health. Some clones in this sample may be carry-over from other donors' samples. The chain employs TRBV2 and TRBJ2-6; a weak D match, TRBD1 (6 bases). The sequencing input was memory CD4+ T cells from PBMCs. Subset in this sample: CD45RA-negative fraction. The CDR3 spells CASNTGNSGANVLTF. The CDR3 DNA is TGTGCCAGCAATACAGGGAACTCTGGGGCCAACGTCCTGACTTTC.